Detailed here is one T cell receptor beta chain. Its antigen is undetermined. The record originates from a study of response to subunit inactivated influenza vaccine. Study-level results: Authors proposed each seasonal influenza vaccination draws in few new T cells.

The germline gives CDR1 SGHAT, CDR2 FQNNGV. The CDR3 covers 14 residues. V gave up 3 bases and J gave up 8 bases, with 16 bases separating them. One entry per CDR3 protein, called by TCRdb with MiXCR from the RT-PCR reads. The sample includes 300,000 to 350,000 distinct CDR3 sequences, just over 20% seen only once; the top ten take roughly a tenth. The chain uses TRBV11-2 and TRBJ1-2; perhaps TRBD1 as D (5 bases). The TCR originated in a man aged 45 to 75 who received an inactivated influenza vaccine. The sample here was PBMCs from blood, taken about 20 months after vaccination. Here the CDR3 DNA reads TGTGCCAGCAGCTTTGATTGGGACGGGGGAGGCTACACCTTC. Its translation is CASSFDWDGGGYTF. Supplemented by reference TRBV11-2 and TRBJ1-2, the full variable domain reads EAGVAQSPRYKIIEKRQSVAFWCNPISGHATLYWYQQILGQGPKLLIQFQNNGVVDDSQLPKDRFSAERLKGVDSTLKIQPAKLEDSAVYLCASSFDWDGGGYTFGSGTRLTVV.